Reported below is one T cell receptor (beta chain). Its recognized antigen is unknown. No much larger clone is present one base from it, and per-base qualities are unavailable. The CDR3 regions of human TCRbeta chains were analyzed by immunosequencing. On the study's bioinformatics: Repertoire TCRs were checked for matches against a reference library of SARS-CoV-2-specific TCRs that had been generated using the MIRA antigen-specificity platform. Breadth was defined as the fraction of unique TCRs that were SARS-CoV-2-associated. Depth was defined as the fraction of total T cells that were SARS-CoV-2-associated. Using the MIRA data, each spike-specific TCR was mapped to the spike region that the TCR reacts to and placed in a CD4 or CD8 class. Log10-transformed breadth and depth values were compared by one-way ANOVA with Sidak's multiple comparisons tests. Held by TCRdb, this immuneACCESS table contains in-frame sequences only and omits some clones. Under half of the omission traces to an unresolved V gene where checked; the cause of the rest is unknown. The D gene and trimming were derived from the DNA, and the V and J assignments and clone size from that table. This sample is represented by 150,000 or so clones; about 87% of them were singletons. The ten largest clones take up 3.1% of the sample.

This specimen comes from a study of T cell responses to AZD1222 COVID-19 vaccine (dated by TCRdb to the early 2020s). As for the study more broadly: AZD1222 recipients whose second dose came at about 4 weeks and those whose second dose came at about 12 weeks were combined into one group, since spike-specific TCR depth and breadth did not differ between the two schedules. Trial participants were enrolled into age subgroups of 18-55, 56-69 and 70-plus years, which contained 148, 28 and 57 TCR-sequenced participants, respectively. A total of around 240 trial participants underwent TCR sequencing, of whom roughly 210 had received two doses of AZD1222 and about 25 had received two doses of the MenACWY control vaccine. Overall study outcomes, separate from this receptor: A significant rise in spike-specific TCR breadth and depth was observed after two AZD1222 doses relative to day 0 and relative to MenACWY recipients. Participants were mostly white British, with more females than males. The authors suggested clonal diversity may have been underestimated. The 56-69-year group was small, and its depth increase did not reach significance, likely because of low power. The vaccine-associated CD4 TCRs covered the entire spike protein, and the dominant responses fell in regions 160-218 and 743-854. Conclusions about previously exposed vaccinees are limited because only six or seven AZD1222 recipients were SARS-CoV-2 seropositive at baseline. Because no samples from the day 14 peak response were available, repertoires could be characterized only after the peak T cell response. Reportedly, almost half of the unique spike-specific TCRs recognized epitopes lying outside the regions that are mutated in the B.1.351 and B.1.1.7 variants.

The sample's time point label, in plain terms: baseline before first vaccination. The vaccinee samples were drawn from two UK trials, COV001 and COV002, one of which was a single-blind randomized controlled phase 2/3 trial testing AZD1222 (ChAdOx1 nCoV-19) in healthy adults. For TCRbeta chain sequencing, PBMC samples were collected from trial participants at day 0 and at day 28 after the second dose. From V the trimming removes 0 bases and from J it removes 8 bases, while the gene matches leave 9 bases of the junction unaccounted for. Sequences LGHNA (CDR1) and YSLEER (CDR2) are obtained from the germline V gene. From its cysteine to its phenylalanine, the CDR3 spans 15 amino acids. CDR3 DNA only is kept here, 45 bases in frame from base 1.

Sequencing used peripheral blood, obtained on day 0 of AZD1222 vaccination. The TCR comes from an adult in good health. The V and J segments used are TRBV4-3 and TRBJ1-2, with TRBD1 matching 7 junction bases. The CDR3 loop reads CASSQDQTGPAGYTF. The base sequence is TGCGCCAGCAGCCAAGACCAGACAGGGCCCGCCGGCTACACCTTC.